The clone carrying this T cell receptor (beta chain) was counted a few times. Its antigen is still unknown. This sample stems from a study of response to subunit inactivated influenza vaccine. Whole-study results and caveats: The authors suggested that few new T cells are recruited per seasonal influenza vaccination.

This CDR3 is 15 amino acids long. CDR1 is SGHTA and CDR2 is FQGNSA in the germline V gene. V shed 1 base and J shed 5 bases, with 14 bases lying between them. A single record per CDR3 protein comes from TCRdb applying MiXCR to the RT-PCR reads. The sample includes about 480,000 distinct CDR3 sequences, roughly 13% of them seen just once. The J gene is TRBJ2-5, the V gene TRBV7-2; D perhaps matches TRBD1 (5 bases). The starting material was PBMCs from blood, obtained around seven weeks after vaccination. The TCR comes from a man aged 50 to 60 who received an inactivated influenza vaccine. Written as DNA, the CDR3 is TGTGCCAGCAGCTTAGGAATGGGGCGGTCCGAGACCCAGTACTTC. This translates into CASSLGMGRSETQYF.